This T cell receptor (beta chain) was observed in a study of CD8 T cells in ankylosing spondylitis. Notes on the study in general: A motif of seven or eight highly homologous TCR beta variants was seen as apparently characteristic of ankylosing spondylitis blood.

CDR1 and CDR2 from the germline V gene are SGHTA and FQGNSA. The CDR3 has 12 amino acids. Trimming shortened V by 8 bases and J by 11 bases, and 16 bases separated the two germline ends. Ten or more counts support this clonotype. The antigen is undetermined. Scientists made TCR beta libraries using quantitative 5'-RACE with molecular barcodes. One entry per CDR3 protein results from TCRdb running MiXCR on the 5' RACE reads. Of approximately 520,000 distinct CDR3 sequences detected, 5.3% appear once; the ten largest clones hold around 3.4%. Input material: blood, either unsorted or a sorted T cell fraction (not recorded which). This TCR was sampled from a male donor with ankylosing spondylitis. V gene TRBV7-2 combines with J gene TRBJ1-5; no definite D call. This chain's CDR3 is CASGNSYKAQHF. DNA of the CDR3: TGTGCCAGCGGGAACTCGTACAAGGCCCAGCATTTT.